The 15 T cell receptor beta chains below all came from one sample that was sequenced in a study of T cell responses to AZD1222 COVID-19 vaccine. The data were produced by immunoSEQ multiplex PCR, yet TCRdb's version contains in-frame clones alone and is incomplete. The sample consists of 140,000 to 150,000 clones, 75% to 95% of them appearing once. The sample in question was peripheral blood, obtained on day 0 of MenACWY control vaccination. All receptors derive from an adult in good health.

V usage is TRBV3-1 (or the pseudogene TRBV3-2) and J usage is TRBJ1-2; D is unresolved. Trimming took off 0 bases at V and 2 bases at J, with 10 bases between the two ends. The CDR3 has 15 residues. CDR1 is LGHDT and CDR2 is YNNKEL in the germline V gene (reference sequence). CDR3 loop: CASSQDLQSNYGYTF. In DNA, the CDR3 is TGTGCCAGCAGCCAAGATTTACAGTCGAACTATGGCTACACCTTC.

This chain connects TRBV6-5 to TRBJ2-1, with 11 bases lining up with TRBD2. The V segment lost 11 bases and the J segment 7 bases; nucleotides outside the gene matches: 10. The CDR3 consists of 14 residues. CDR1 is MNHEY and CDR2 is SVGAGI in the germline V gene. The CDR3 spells CAGATSGKSNEQFF. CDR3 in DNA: TGTGCCGGAGCGACTAGCGGGAAAAGTAATGAGCAGTTCTTC.

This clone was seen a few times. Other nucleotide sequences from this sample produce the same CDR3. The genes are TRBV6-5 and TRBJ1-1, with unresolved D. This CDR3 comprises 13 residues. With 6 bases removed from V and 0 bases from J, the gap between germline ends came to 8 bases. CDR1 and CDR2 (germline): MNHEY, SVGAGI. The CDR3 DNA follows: TGTGCCAGCAGCTCCAGGATGAACACTGAAGCTTTCTTT. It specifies CASSSRMNTEAFF.

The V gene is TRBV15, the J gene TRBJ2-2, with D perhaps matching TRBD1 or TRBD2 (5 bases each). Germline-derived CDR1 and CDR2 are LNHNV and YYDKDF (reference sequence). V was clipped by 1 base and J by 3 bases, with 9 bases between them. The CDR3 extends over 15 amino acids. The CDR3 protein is CATSRAGGDTGELFF. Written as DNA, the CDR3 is TGTGCCACCAGCAGAGCTGGGGGTGACACCGGGGAGCTGTTTTTT.

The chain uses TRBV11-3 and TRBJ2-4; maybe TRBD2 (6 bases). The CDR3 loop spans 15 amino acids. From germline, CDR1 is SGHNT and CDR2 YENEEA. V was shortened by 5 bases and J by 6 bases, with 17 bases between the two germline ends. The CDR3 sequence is CASSPGERERNIQYF. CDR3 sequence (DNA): TGTGCCAGCAGCCCGGGGGAGAGAGAAAGAAACATTCAGTACTTC.

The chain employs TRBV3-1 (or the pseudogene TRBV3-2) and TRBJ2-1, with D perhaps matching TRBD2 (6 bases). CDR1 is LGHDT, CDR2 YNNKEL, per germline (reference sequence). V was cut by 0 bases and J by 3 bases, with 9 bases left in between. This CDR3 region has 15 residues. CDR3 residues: CASSQERGIYNEQFF. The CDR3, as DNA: TGTGCCAGCAGCCAAGAACGGGGGATCTACAATGAGCAGTTCTTC.

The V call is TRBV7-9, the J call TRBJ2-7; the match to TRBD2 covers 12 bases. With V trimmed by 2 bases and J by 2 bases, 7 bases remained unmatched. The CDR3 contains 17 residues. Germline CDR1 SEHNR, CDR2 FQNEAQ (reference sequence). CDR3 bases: TGTGCCAGCAGCTTACCCTCGGGACTAGCGGGCCCCTACGAGCAGTACTTC. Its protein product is CASSLPSGLAGPYEQYF.

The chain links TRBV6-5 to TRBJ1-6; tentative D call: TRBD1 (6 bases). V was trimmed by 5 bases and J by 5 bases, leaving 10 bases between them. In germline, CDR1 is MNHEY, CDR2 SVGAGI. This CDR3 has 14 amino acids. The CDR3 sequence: CASSPRTDNSPLHF. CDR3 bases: TGTGCCAGCAGTCCACGGACAGATAATTCACCCCTCCACTTT.

The CDR3 DNA reads as TGTGCCAGCAGCCCAGGACTAGCGGGGGGCCAGGAGACCCAGTACTTC. Protein: CASSPGLAGGQETQYF. The rearrangement links TRBV7-3 to TRBJ2-5; 14 nucleotides align to TRBD2. Trimming took 5 bases from V and 5 from J; bases not matched to a gene: 7. CDR3 size: 16 residues. Germline CDR1 is SGHTA and CDR2 is FQGTGA. Combining the CDR3 with reference TRBV7-3 and TRBJ2-5 gives the whole variable domain GAGVSQTPSNKVTEKGKYVELRCDPISGHTALYWYRQSLGQGPEFLIYFQGTGAADDSGLPNDRFFAVRPEGSVSTLKIQRTERGDSAVYLCASSPGLAGGQETQYFGPGTRLLVL.

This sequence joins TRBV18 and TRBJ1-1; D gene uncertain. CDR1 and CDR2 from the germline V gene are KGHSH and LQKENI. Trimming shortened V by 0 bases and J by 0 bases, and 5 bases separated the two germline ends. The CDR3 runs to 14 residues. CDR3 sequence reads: CASSPPAVNTEAFF. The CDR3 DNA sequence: TGTGCCAGCTCACCACCGGCGGTGAACACTGAAGCTTTCTTT.

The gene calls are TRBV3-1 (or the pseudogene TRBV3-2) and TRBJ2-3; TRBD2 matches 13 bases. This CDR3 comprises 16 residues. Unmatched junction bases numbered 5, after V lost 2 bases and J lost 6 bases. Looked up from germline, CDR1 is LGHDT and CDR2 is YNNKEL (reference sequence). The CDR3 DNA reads TGTGCCAGCAGCCAAAGGACTAGCGGGAGTTGGGATACGCAGTATTTT. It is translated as CASSQRTSGSWDTQYF.

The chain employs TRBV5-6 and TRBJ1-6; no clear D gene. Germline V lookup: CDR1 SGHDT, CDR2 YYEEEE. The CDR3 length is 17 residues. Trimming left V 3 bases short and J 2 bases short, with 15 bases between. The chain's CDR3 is CASSYVGRPTYNSPLHF. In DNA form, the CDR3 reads TGTGCCAGCAGCTACGTGGGGAGGCCAACCTATAATTCACCCCTCCACTTT.

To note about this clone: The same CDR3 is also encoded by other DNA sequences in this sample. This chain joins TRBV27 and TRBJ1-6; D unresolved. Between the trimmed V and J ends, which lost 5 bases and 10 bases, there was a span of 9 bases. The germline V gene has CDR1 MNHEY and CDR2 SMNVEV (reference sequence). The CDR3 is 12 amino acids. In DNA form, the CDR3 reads TGTGCCAGCAGTCTCGCGGGGTCACCCCTCCACTTT. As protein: CASSLAGSPLHF.

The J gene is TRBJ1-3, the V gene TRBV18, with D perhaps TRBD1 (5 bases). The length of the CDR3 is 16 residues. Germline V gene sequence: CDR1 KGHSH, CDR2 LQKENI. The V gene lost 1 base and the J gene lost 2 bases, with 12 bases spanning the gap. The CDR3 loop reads CASSPQDQGTGNTIYF. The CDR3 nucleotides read TGTGCCAGCTCACCACAGGACCAGGGCACTGGAAACACCATATATTTT.

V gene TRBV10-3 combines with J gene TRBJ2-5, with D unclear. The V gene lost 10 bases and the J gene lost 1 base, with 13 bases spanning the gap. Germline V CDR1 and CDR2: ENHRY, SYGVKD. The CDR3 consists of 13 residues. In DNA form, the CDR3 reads TGTGCCACGACTGGTCCTTCCCAAGAGACCCAGTACTTC. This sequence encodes CATTGPSQETQYF.